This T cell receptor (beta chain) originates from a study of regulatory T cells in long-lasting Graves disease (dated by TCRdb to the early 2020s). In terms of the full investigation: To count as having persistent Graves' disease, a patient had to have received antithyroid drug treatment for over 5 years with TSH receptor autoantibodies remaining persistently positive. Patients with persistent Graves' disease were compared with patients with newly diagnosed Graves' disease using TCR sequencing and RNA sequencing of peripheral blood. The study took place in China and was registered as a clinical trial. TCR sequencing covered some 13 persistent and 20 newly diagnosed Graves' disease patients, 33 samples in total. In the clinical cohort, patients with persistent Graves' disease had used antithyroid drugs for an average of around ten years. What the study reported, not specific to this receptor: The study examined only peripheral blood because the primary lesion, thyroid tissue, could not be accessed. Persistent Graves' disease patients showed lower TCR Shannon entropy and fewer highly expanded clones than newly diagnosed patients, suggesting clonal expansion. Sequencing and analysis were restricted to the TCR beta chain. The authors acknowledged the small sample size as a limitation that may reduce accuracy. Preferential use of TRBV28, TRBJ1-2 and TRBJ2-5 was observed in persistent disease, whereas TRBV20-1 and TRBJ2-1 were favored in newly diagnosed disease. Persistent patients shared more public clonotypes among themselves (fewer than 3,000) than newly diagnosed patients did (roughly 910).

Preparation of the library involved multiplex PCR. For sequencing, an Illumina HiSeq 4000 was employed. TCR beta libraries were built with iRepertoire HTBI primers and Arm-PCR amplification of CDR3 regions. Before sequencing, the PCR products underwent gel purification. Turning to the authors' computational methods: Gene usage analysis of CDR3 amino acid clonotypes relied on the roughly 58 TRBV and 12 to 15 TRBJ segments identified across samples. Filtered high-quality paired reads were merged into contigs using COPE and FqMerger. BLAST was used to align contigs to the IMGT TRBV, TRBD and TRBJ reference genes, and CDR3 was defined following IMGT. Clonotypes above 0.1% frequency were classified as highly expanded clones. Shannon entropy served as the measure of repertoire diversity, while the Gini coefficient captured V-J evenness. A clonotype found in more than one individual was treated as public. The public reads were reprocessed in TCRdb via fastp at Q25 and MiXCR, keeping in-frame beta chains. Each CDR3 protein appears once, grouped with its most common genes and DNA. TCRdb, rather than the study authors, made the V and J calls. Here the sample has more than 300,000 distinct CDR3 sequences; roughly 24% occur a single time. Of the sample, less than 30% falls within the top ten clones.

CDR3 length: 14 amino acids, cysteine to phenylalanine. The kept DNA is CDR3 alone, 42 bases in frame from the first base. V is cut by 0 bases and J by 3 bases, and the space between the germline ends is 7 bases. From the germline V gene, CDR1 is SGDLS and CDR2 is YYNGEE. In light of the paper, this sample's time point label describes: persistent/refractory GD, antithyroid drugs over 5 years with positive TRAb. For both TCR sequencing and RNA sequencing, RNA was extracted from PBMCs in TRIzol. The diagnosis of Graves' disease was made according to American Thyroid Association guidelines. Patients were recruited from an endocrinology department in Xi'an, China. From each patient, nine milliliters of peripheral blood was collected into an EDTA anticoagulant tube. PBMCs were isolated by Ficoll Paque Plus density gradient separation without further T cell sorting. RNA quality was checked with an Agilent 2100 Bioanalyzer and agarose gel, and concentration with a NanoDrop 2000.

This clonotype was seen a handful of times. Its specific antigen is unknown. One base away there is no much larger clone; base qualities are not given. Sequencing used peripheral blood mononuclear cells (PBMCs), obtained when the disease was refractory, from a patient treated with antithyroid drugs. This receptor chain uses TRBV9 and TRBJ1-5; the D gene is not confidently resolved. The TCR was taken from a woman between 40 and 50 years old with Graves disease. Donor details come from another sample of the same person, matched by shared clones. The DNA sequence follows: TGTGCCAGCAGCGTAGAGGTCCACAATCAGCCCCAGCATTTT. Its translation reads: CASSVEVHNQPQHF.